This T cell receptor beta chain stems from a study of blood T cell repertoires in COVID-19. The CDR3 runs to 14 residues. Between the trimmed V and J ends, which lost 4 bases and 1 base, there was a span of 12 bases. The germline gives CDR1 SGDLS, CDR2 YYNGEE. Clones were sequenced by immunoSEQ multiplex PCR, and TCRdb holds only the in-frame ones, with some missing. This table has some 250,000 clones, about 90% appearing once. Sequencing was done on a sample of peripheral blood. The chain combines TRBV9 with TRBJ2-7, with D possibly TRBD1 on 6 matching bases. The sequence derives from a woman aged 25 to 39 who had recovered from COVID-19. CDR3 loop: CASSFEQGSYEQYF. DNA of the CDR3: TGTGCCAGCAGCTTCGAGCAGGGGTCCTACGAGCAGTACTTC.